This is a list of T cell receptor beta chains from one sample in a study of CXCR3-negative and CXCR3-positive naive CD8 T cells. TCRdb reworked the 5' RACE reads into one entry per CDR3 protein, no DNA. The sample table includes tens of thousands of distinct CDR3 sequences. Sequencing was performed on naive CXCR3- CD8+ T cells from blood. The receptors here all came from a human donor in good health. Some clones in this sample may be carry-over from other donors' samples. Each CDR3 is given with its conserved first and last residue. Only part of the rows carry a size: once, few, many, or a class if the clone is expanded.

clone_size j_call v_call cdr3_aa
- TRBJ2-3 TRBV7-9 CASSLTSGASDTQYF
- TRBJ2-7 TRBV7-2 CASSFSTGAYEQYF
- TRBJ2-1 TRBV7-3 CASSAGGPLFNEQFF
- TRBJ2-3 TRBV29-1 CSSGGGSTDTQYF
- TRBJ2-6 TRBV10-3 CAISESGGSGANVLTF
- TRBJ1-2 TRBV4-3 CASSQERSALYGYTF
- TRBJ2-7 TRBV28 CASSFQGRPYEQYF
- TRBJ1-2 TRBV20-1 CSPITGTGGDGYTF
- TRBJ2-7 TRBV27 CTTATRYEQYF
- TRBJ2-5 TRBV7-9 CASSALTGAQETQYF
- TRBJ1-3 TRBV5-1 CASSLAPTGETGNTIYF
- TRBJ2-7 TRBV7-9 CASSLAGDYEQYF
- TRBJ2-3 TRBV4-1 CASSQDLSDTQYF
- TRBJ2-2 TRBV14 CASSHPFWRDSTGELFF
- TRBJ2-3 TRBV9 CASSGSGTSTDTQYF
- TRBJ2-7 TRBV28 CASSFVSYEQYF
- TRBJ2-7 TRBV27 CASSLQGPYEQYF
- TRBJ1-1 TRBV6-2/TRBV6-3 CASSYSRQPDTEAFF
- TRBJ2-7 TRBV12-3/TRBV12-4 CASSSLGTDISYEQYF
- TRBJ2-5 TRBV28 CASSFDHPETQYF
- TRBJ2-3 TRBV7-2 CASSLATGADTQYF
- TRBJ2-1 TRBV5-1 CASSPDSDNEQFF
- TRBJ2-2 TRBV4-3 CASSQEGLNTGELFF
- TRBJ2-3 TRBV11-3 CASSREPGGTDTQYF
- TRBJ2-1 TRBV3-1 CASSQGVGLEQFF
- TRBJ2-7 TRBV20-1 CSAILGIGYEQYF
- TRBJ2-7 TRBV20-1 CSARTELAEGSYEQYF
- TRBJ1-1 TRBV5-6 CASSFGEGGSTEAFF
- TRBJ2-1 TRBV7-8 CASQGAHSSYNEQFF
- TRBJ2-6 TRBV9 CASSGQGGGPAYSGANVLTF
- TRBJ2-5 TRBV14 CASSQHRGGGPETQYF
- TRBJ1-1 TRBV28 CAVEGQVKVNTEAFF
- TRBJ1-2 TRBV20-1 CSARGTELDYGYTF
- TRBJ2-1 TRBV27 CASSLNTGGPHEQFF
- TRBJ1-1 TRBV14 CASSQYLNTEAFF
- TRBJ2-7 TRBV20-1 CSASRGLAGPYEQYF
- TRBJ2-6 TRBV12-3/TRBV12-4 CASNGPSGANVLTF
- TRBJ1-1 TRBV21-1 CASSKGGARTGGGTEAFF
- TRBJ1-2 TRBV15 CATSRDRQGDGYTF
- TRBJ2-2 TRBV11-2 CASSFGTERDTGELFF
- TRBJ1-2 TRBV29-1 CSVPGASETDPNYGYTF
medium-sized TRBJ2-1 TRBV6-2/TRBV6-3 CASSYVAGGVNEQFF
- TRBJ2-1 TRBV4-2 CASSQDGAGEYNEQFF
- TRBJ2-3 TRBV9 CASSVAYWSAKGTDTQYF
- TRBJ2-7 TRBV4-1 CASRGRVGAYEQYF
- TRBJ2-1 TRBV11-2 CASSGRNPYNEQFF
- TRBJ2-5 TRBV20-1 CSALDRGQETQYF
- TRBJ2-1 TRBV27 CASSFGRGGDEQFF
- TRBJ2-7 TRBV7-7 CASSNAEGYEQYF
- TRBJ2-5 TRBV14 CASSQEILDAQYF